A selection of T cell receptor beta chains follows, all from one sample in a study of T cell responses to AZD1222 COVID-19 vaccine. Produced via immunoSEQ multiplex PCR; TCRdb's table is partial and in-frame only. The table shows 130,000 to 150,000 clones, with 92% occurring only once. This sample comprised peripheral blood, obtained on day 0 of AZD1222 vaccination. The receptors stem from an adult in good health. CDR3s include the opening cysteine and the closing phenylalanine or tryptophan. A D gene is named only where the DNA matches it firmly. Clone size is stated in some rows and not others, as once, few, many or a class when expanded.

>TRBV3-1/TRBV3-2|TRBJ1-3|.|.
CASSQVGNTIYF
TGTGCCAGCAGCCAAGTCGGGAACACCATATATTTT
>TRBV27|TRBJ2-7|.|TRBD1
CASSFQGQTYEQYF
TGTGCCAGCAGTTTCCAGGGACAGACCTACGAGCAGTACTTC
>TRBV4-2|TRBJ2-5|.|TRBD2
CASSQELSGGARHETQYF
TGTGCCAGCAGCCAAGAGTTGAGCGGGGGGGCACGGCACGAGACCCAGTACTTC
>TRBV24-1|TRBJ2-7|.|.
CATSGGSSYEQYF
TGTGCCACCAGTGGGGGTAGCTCCTACGAGCAGTACTTC
>TRBV3-1/TRBV3-2|TRBJ1-5|.|.
CASSQDSGSNQPQHF
TGTGCCAGCAGCCAAGATTCCGGGAGCAATCAGCCCCAGCATTTT
>TRBV11-2|TRBJ1-1|.|TRBD1
CASSQDRGSEAFF
TGTGCCAGCAGCCAAGACAGGGGCTCTGAAGCTTTCTTT
>TRBV18|TRBJ2-1|.|.
CASSLTDDLRDTSNEQFF
TGTGCCAGCTCACTAACTGACGACCTCCGGGACACATCCAATGAGCAGTTCTTC
>TRBV11-2|TRBJ1-3|.|.
CASSLEVQPSGNTIYF
TGTGCCAGCAGCTTAGAGGTTCAACCCTCTGGAAACACCATATATTTT
>TRBV29-1|TRBJ1-1|.|TRBD1
CSTSGGRGTEAFF
TGCAGCACCTCAGGAGGCAGGGGGACTGAAGCTTTCTTT
>TRBV29-1|TRBJ2-7|.|.
CSVADSSYEQYF
TGCAGCGTTGCTGACAGCTCCTACGAGCAGTACTTC
>TRBV19|TRBJ1-1|.|.
CASSTASSDTEAFF
TGTGCCAGTAGTACGGCCTCCTCTGATACTGAAGCTTTCTTT
>TRBV5-1|TRBJ2-7|.|TRBD2
CASSSGFGAGRNDYEQYF
TGCGCCAGCAGCTCCGGATTCGGAGCGGGGAGAAACGACTACGAGCAGTACTTC
>TRBV6-1|TRBJ2-3|.|.
CASTSGGTDTQYF
TGTGCCAGCACCAGTGGTGGCACAGATACGCAGTATTTT
>TRBV3-1/TRBV3-2|TRBJ1-2|.|.
CASSRQSFYTF
TGTGCCAGCAGCCGCCAGAGTTTCTACACCTTC
>TRBV18|TRBJ1-3|.|.
CASSQTVGNTIYF
TGTGCCAGCTCACAGACTGTTGGAAACACCATATATTTT
>TRBV4-1|TRBJ1-4|.|.
CASSQDGAGKLFF
TGCGCCAGCAGCCAAGATGGGGCCGGAAAACTGTTTTTT
>TRBV4-3|TRBJ2-7|.|.
CASSGGVSSYEQYF
TGCGCCAGCAGCGGAGGGGTTAGCTCCTACGAGCAGTACTTC
>TRBV2|TRBJ2-7|.|.
CASSGHEEQYF
TGTGCCAGCAGTGGGCACGAAGAGCAGTACTTC
>TRBV5-1|TRBJ2-2|.|.
CASSLGSGELFF
TGCGCCAGCAGCTTGGGGTCCGGGGAGCTGTTTTTT
>TRBV19|TRBJ2-7|.|TRBD1
CASSPRTGSRTFYEQYF
TGTGCCAGTAGTCCTAGGACAGGATCAAGGACTTTCTACGAGCAGTACTTC
>TRBV19|TRBJ2-2|.|.
CASSIEQTNTGELFF
TGTGCCAGTAGTATAGAACAAACGAACACCGGGGAGCTGTTTTTT
>TRBV7-2|TRBJ2-3|.|TRBD2
CASSETSGGSTDTQYF
TGTGCCAGCAGCGAGACTAGCGGGGGAAGCACGGATACGCAGTATTTT
>TRBV5-5|TRBJ1-4|.|.
CASSLQGIREKLFF
TGTGCCAGCAGCTTACAGGGTATCCGGGAAAAACTGTTTTTT
>TRBV9|TRBJ1-6|.|.
CASSGGQSSYNSPLHF
TGTGCCAGCAGCGGTGGACAGAGCTCCTATAATTCACCCCTCCACTTT
>TRBV19|TRBJ1-2|.|TRBD1
CASTPLGDRGPNGYTF
TGTGCCAGTACCCCACTAGGCGACAGGGGCCCGAATGGCTACACCTTC
>TRBV7-9|TRBJ1-1|.|.
CASSSTIIQGLNTEAFF
TGTGCCAGCAGCTCTACTATTATACAGGGCTTGAACACTGAAGCTTTCTTT
>TRBV7-9|TRBJ1-1|.|.
CASSLADNTEAFF
TGTGCCAGCAGCTTAGCAGATAACACTGAAGCTTTCTTT
>TRBV3-1/TRBV3-2|TRBJ2-2|.|.
CASSQEGSYTGELFF
TGTGCCAGCAGCCAAGAGGGTAGTTACACCGGGGAGCTGTTTTTT
>TRBV6-4|TRBJ2-6|.|.
CASSLGPGAGANVLTF
TGTGCCAGCAGTCTGGGGCCAGGGGCTGGGGCCAACGTCCTGACTTTC
>TRBV11-2|TRBJ2-7|.|TRBD1
CASSLVRDRSYEQYF
TGTGCCAGCAGCTTAGTCCGGGACAGATCCTACGAGCAGTACTTC
>TRBV5-5|TRBJ2-2|.|.
CASSFRTNTGELFF
TGTGCCAGCAGCTTCCGCACGAACACCGGGGAGCTGTTTTTT
>TRBV19|TRBJ2-5|.|.
CASSPTGDQETQYF
TGTGCCAGTAGCCCGACAGGCGACCAAGAGACCCAGTACTTC
>TRBV6-5|TRBJ1-2|.|TRBD1
CASLSRGHGYTF
TGTGCCAGCTTATCCAGGGGGCATGGCTACACCTTC
>TRBV27|TRBJ1-5|once|.
CASSLYSTGMGDIRPQHF
TGTGCCAGCAGTTTATACTCCACCGGGATGGGGGACATTCGGCCCCAGCATTTT
>TRBV15|TRBJ2-7|once|.
CATSRRDGRYYEQYF
TGTGCCACCAGCCGCCGGGACGGACGATACTACGAGCAGTACTTC
>TRBV28|TRBJ1-5|.|.
CASGTRREGQPQHF
TGTGCCAGCGGAACTCGCAGGGAAGGTCAGCCCCAGCATTTT
>TRBV7-2|TRBJ2-1|.|.
CASSLGSQGYNEQFF
TGTGCCAGCAGCTTAGGATCCCAGGGGTACAATGAGCAGTTCTTC
>TRBV2|TRBJ1-2|few|TRBD1
CASRREGTGGRSGYTF
TGTGCCAGCAGAAGGGAAGGGACAGGGGGACGCTCCGGCTACACCTTC
>TRBV13|TRBJ2-7|.|TRBD1
CASSSDSLRGNEQYF
TGTGCCAGCAGCTCGGACAGCCTCAGGGGGAACGAGCAGTACTTC
>TRBV28|TRBJ2-1|.|.
CASSSGGRNEQFF
TGTGCCAGCAGTTCGGGGGGCCGTAATGAGCAGTTCTTC
>TRBV5-1|TRBJ1-6|few|.
CASSFWTADNSPLHF
TGCGCCAGCAGCTTTTGGACAGCAGATAATTCACCCCTCCACTTT
>TRBV24-1|TRBJ1-2|.|.
CATSDGGGYGYTF
TGTGCCACCAGCGACGGGGGCGGCTATGGCTACACCTTC
>TRBV6-2/TRBV6-3|TRBJ1-1|few|TRBD1
CASSYRQGRTEAFF
TGTGCCAGCAGTTATCGACAGGGTCGCACTGAAGCTTTCTTT
>TRBV4-1|TRBJ2-7|.|TRBD1
CASSLRERWDSLNEQYF
TGCGCCAGCAGCCTCCGAGAGCGGTGGGACAGCTTAAACGAGCAGTACTTC
>TRBV6-1|TRBJ2-1|.|TRBD1
CASSRDRGGYNEQFF
TGTGCCAGCAGCAGAGACAGGGGAGGTTACAATGAGCAGTTCTTC